The subject of this entry is one T cell receptor beta chain. The source of the sample is a study of blood T cell repertoires in COVID-19. V was trimmed by 4 bases and J by 0 bases, leaving 12 bases between them. Germline V gene sequence: CDR1 MNHNY, CDR2 SVGAGI (reference sequence). The length of the CDR3 is 16 residues. The repertoire was sequenced with immunoSEQ multiplex PCR; TCRdb's copy has only in-frame clones and lacks some. This sample has 200,000 to 250,000 clones, with approximately 82% found just once. The receptor's source is a woman of 80 years or more with acute or convalescent COVID-19. The J gene is TRBJ1-4, the V gene TRBV6-6; D might be TRBD1 (6 bases). Sequencing used peripheral blood. The CDR3 is CASSFQGSATNEKLFF. As DNA, the CDR3 is TGTGCCAGCAGTTTCCAGGGGAGTGCAACTAATGAAAAACTGTTTTTT.